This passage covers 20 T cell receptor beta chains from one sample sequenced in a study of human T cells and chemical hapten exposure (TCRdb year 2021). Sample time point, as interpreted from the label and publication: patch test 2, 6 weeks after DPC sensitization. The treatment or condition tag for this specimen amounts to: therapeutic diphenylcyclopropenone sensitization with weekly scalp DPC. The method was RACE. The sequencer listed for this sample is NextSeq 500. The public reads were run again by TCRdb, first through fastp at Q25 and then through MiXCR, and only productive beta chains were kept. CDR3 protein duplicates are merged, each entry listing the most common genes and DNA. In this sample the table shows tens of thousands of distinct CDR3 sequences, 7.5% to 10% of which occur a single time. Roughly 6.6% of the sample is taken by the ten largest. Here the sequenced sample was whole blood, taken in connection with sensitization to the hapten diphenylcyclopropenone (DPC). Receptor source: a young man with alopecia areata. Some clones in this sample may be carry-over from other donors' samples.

This chain's CDR3 is CASSHVGVGSPLHF. The CDR3 coding sequence is TGTGCCAGCAGCCACGTGGGGGTGGGATCACCCCTCCACTTT. The genes are TRBV4-2 and TRBJ1-6, with D perhaps matching TRBD1 (5 bases). Germline V gene lookup returns CDR1 LGHNA and CDR2 YNFKEQ. The CDR3 spans 14 residues. The V and J ends lost 3 bases and 10 bases respectively, with 13 bases between them.

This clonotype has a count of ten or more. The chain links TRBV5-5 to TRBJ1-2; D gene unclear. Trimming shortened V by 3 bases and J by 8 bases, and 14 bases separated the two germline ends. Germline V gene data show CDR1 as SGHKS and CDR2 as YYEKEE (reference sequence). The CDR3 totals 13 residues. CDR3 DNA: TGTGCCAGCAGCTCCAGATTAGAATGGGGCTACACCTTC. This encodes CASSSRLEWGYTF.

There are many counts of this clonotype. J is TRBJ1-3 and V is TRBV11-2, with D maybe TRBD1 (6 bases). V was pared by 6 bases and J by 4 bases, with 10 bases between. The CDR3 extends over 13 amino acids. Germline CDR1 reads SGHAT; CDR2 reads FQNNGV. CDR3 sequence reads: CASSRGTGNTIYF. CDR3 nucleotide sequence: TGTGCCAGCAGTCGGGGGACAGGAAACACCATATATTTT.

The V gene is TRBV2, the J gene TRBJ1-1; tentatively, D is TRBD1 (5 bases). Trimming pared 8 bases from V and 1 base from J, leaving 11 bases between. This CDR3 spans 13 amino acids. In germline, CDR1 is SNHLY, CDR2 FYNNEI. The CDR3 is CASDTTANTEAFF. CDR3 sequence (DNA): TGTGCCAGCGATACGACAGCGAACACTGAAGCTTTCTTT.

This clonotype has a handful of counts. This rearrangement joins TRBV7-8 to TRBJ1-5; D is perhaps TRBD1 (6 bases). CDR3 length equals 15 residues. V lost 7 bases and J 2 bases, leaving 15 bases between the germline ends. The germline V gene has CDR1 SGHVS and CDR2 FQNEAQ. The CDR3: CASTVTGGRNQPQHF. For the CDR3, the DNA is TGTGCCAGCACCGTGACAGGAGGACGCAATCAGCCCCAGCATTTT.

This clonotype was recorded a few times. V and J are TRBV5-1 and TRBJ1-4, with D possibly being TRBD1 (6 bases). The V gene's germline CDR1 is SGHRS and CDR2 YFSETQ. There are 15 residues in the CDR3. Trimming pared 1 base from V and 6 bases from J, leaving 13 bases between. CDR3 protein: CASSLTPGVDEKLFF. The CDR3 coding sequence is TGCGCCAGCAGCTTGACTCCAGGGGTGGATGAAAAACTGTTTTTT. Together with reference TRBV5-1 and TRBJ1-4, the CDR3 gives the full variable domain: KAGVTQTPRYLIKTRGQQVTLSCSPISGHRSVSWYQQTPGQGLQFLFEYFSETQRNKGNFPGRFSGRQFSNSRSEMNVSTLELGDSALYLCASSLTPGVDEKLFFGSGTQLSVL.

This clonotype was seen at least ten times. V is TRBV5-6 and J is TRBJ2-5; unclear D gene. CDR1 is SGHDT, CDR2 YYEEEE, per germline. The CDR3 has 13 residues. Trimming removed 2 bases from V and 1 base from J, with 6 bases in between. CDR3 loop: CASSFWTQETQYF. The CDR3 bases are TGTGCCAGCAGCTTCTGGACCCAAGAGACCCAGTACTTC.

This chain's CDR3 is CASAGGPPYEQYF. The CDR3 DNA reads TGTGCCAGCGCGGGAGGGCCCCCGTACGAGCAGTACTTC. The chain has TRBV28 and TRBJ2-7, with TRBD2 matching 9 bases. Germline-derived CDR1 and CDR2 are MDHEN and SYDVKM. V lost 8 bases and J lost 4; bases outside the gene matches: 6. The CDR3 contains 13 residues. Filled out from reference TRBV28 and TRBJ2-7, the complete variable domain reads DVKVTQSSRYLVKRTGEKVFLECVQDMDHENMFWYRQDPGLGLRLIYFSYDVKMKEKGDIPEGYSVSREKKERFSLILESASTNQTSMYLCASAGGPPYEQYFGPGTRLTVT.

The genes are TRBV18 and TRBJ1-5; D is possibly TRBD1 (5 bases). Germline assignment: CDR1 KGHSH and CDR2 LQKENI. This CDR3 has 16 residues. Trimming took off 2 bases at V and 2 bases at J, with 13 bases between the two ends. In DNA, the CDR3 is TGTGCCAGCTCACCAGAGCAGGGTGCCCGCAATCAGCCCCAGCATTTT. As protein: CASSPEQGARNQPQHF.

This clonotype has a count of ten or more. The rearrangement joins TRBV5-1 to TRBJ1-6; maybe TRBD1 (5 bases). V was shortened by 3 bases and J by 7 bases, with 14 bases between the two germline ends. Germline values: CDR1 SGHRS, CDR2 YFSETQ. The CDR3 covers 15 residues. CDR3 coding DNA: TGCGCCAGCAGCTCCGACAGTCTGCAAAATTCACCCCTCCACTTT. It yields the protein CASSSDSLQNSPLHF.

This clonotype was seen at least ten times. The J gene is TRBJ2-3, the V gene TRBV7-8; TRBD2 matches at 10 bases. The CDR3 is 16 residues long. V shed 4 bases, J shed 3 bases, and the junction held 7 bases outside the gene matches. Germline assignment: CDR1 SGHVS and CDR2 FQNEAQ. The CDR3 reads CASSSSSSGGTDTQYF. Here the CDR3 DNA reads TGTGCCAGCAGCTCCTCTTCTAGCGGGGGAACAGATACGCAGTATTTT.

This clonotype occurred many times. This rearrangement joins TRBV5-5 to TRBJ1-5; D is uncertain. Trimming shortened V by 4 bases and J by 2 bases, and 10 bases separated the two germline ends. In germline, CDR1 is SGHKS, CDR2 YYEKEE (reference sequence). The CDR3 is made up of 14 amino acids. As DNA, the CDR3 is TGTGCCAGCAGCCCGGACGTGGGCAATCAGCCCCAGCATTTT. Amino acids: CASSPDVGNQPQHF.

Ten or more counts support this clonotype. The CDR3 loop reads CASSPTGQNQETQYF. For the CDR3, the DNA is TGTGCCAGCAGCCCCACCGGACAGAACCAAGAGACCCAGTACTTC. V usage is TRBV11-2 and J usage is TRBJ2-5, with a possible D match to TRBD1 (6 bases). There are 15 residues in the CDR3. Trimming removed 5 bases at V and 0 bases at J, with 13 bases between. Germline V gene sequence: CDR1 SGHAT, CDR2 FQNNGV.

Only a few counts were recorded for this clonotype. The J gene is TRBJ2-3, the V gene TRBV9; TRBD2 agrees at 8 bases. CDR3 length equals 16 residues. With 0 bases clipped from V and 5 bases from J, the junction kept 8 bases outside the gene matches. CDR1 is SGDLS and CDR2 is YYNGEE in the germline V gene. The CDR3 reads CASSVEAGVLGDTQYF. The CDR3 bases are TGTGCCAGCAGCGTAGAAGCGGGAGTTTTAGGAGATACGCAGTATTTT. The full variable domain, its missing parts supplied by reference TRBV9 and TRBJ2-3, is DSGVTQTPKHLITATGQRVTLRCSPRSGDLSVYWYQQSLDQGLQFLIQYYNGEERAKGNILERFSAQQFPDLHSELNLSSLELGDSALYFCASSVEAGVLGDTQYFGPGTRLTVL.

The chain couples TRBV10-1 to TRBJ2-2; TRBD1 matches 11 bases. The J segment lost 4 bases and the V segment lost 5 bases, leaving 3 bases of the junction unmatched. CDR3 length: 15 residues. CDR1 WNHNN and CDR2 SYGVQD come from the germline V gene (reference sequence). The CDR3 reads CASSRTGGRTGELFF. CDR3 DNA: TGCGCCAGCAGTAGGACAGGGGGCCGCACCGGGGAGCTGTTTTTT.

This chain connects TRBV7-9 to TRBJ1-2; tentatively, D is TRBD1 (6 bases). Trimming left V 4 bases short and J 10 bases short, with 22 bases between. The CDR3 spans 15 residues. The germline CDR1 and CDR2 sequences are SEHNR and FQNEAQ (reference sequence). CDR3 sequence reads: CASSSLEIGQHPYTF. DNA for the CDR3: TGTGCCAGCAGCTCACTAGAAATCGGACAGCACCCCTACACCTTC.

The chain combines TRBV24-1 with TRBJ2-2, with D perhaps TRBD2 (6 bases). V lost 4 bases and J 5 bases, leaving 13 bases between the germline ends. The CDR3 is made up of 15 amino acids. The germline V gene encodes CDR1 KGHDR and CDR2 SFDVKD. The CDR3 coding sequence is TGTGCCACCAGTGACCCACCCGGGGGAACCGGGGAGCTGTTTTTT. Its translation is CATSDPPGGTGELFF.

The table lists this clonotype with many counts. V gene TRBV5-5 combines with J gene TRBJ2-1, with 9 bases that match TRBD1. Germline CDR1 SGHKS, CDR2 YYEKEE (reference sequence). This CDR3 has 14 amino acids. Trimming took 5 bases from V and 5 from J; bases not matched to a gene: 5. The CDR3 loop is CASRTGGTNNEQFF. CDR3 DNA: TGTGCCAGCAGGACAGGGGGAACCAACAATGAGCAGTTCTTC.

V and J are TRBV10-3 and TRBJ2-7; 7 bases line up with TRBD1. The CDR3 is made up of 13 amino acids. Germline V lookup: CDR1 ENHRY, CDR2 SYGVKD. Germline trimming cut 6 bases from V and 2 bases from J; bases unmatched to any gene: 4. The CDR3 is CAISTGTAYEQYF. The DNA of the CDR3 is TGTGCCATCAGCACCGGGACAGCCTACGAGCAGTACTTC.

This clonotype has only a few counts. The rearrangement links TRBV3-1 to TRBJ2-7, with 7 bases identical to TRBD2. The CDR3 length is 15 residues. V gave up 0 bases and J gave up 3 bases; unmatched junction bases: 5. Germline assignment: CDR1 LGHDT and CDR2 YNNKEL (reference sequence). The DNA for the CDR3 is TGTGCCAGCAGCCAAGAATCTAGCGGATTCTACGAGCAGTACTTC. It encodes CASSQESSGFYEQYF.